This T cell receptor beta chain was recovered during a study of cytomegalovirus exposure and HLA in healthy donors. The CDR3 runs 15 residues. The V gene's germline CDR1 is LNHDA and CDR2 SQIVND (reference sequence). V shed 10 bases, J shed 5 bases, and the junction held 12 bases outside the gene matches. Researchers ran the PCR with 60 Vbeta and 13 Jbeta primers. Repertoires were generated with immunoSEQ multiplex PCR, while TCRdb's copy carries only in-frame clones and drops some. The sample has approximately 150,000 clones, around 68% seen once. The rearrangement joins TRBV19 to TRBJ2-7, with 12 bases matching TRBD2. This sequence was found in a woman between 35 and 50 years old in good health and CMV-seropositive. Sequenced material: PBMCs. For the CDR3, the DNA is TGTGCCACCCGACGACTAGCGGGAGAGTCCCACGAGCAGTACTTC. Its protein is CATRRLAGESHEQYF.